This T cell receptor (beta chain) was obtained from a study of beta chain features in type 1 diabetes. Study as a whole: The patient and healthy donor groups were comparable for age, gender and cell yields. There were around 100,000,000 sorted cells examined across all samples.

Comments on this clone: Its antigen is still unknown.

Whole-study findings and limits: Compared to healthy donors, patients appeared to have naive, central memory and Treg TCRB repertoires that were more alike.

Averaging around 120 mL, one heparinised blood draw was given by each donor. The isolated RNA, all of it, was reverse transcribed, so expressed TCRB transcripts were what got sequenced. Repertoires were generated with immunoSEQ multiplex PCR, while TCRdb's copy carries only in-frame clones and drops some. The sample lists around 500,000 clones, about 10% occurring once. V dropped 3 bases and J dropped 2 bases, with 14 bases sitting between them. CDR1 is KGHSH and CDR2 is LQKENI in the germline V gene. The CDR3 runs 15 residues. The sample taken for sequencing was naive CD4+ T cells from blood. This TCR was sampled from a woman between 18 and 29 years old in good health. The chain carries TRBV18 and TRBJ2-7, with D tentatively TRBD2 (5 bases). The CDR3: CASSPRVAQTYEQYF. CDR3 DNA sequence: TGTGCCAGCTCACCGAGAGTAGCGCAAACCTACGAGCAGTACTTC.